This T cell receptor beta chain appears in the sequencing data of a study of siplizumab effects on memory and regulatory T cells. Study-wide results and limits: Memory cells seemed less diverse than naive T cells, which seemed major alloresponse contributors.

A note on this clone: As yet, its antigen is unknown.

The germline CDR1 and CDR2 sequences are MGHRA and YSYEKL. The trim removed 1 base at V and 4 bases at J, leaving 2 bases unmatched. The CDR3 covers 17 residues. Per sample, the assay covered 95,000 to 100,000 TCR templates. The repertoire was sequenced with immunoSEQ multiplex PCR; TCRdb's copy has only in-frame clones and lacks some. The sample has approximately 100,000 clones, over 90% seen once. The specimen sequenced was non-Treg CD4+ T cells sorted from blood. V is TRBV4-1 and J is TRBJ2-2; 14 bases map to TRBD2. The receptor comes from a human donor in good health. CDR3 coding DNA: TGCGCCAGCAGCCAAGCAGGACTAGCGGGAGGCACCGGGGAGCTGTTTTTT. Encoded protein: CASSQAGLAGGTGELFF.